The 23 T cell receptor beta chains given below trace back to one sample, sequenced in a study of blood T cell repertoires in COVID-19. Clones were sequenced by immunoSEQ multiplex PCR, and TCRdb holds only the in-frame ones, with some missing. This repertoire shows around 470,000 clones, nearly 90% found once; its top ten account for 0.7% to 1%. Sequenced input: peripheral blood. The source is a man aged 18-30 years with COVID-19, enrolled during active disease.

V and J are TRBV29-1 and TRBJ2-5, with D possibly TRBD2 on 5 matching bases. The CDR3 has 14 amino acids. V dropped 6 bases and J dropped 3 bases, with 17 bases sitting between them. Germline V lookup: CDR1 SQVTM, CDR2 ANQGSEA. This chain's CDR3 is CSVGLRLGEETQYF. As DNA, the CDR3 is TGCAGCGTGGGTCTTCGATTGGGAGAAGAGACCCAGTACTTC.

The chain uses TRBV2 and TRBJ2-3; D is perhaps TRBD2 (6 bases). The V end lost 8 bases, the J end lost 1 base, and 13 bases lay between the germline ends. The CDR3 contains 14 residues. Germline CDR1 reads SNHLY; CDR2 reads FYNNEI. DNA of the CDR3: TGTGCCAGCGGCGGGGAGATGGGCACAGATACGCAGTATTTT. It specifies CASGGEMGTDTQYF. Full variable domain (outside the CDR3, taken from reference TRBV2 and TRBJ2-3): EPEVTQTPSHQVTQMGQEVILRCVPISNHLYFYWYRQILGQKVEFLVSFYNNEISEKSEIFDDQFSVERPDGSNFTLKIRSTKLEDSAMYFCASGGEMGTDTQYFGPGTRLTVL.

The chain employs TRBV19 and TRBJ2-4; tentatively, D is TRBD1 (5 bases). V dropped 3 bases and J dropped 6 bases, with 12 bases sitting between them. The length of the CDR3 is 14 residues. The germline CDR1 and CDR2 sequences are LNHDA and SQIVND (reference sequence). CDR3 amino acids: CASSIGVQGNIQYF. CDR3 nucleotide sequence: TGTGCCAGTAGTATTGGGGTGCAGGGAAACATTCAGTACTTC.

The gene calls are TRBV5-5 and TRBJ2-3; D possibly corresponds to TRBD2 (5 bases). The V end was cut by 1 base, the J end by 2 bases, with 11 bases between. This CDR3 spans 15 amino acids. Germline CDR1 SGHKS, CDR2 YYEKEE (reference sequence). CDR3 DNA: TGTGCCAGCAGCTTGAGACGACTATCCACAGATACGCAGTATTTT. Protein product: CASSLRRLSTDTQYF.

V gene TRBV5-4 combines with J gene TRBJ2-7, with unresolved D. The ends were cut back, 2 bases at V and 2 bases at J, with 11 bases in the middle. This CDR3 spans 14 amino acids. The germline V gene encodes CDR1 SGHNT and CDR2 YYREEE (reference sequence). CDR3 sequence reads: CASSLALRPYEQYF. The CDR3 DNA reads as TGTGCCAGCAGCTTAGCGCTGAGACCCTACGAGCAGTACTTC.

The table lists this clone with a few counts. The genes are TRBV4-2 and TRBJ1-5; D remains ambiguous. This CDR3 has 14 amino acids. Per germline, CDR1 LGHNA and CDR2 YNFKEQ. V gave up 1 base and J gave up 6 bases, with 10 bases separating them. The CDR3 region has the DNA TGTGCCAGCAGCCAAGCAGCTGACATTCAGCCCCAGCATTTT. As protein: CASSQAADIQPQHF.

The V and J genes are TRBV5-4 and TRBJ1-2; D gene unclear. In germline, CDR1 is SGHNT, CDR2 YYREEE (reference sequence). This CDR3 region has 14 residues. The V gene lost 1 base and the J gene lost 0 bases, with 7 bases spanning the gap. Here the CDR3 reads CASSLYSSNYGYTF. The CDR3 nucleotides are TGTGCCAGCAGCTTGTACAGTTCTAACTATGGCTACACCTTC.

V gene TRBV7-2 combines with J gene TRBJ2-7; 12 bases agree with TRBD2. The CDR3 runs 15 residues. Germline-derived CDR1 and CDR2 are SGHTA and FQGNSA. Trimming removed 1 base from V and 6 bases from J; junction bases left unmatched: 4. CDR3 sequence reads: CASSLGLAGAREQYF. The CDR3 DNA follows: TGTGCCAGCAGCTTAGGACTAGCGGGAGCACGCGAGCAGTACTTC.

This chain links TRBV7-8 with TRBJ1-1; no firm D call. The germline V gene encodes CDR1 SGHVS and CDR2 FQNEAQ. Trimming left V 5 bases short and J 0 bases short, with 7 bases between. This CDR3 has 13 residues. The CDR3 DNA reads TGTGCCAGCAGCCCAGGTTTGAACACTGAAGCTTTCTTT. Its protein product is CASSPGLNTEAFF.

This clone showed up just once. This chain connects TRBV19 to TRBJ2-2, with a weak D call TRBD1 (5 bases). V lost 3 bases to trimming and J lost 6 bases, with 14 bases between them. Germline-derived CDR1 and CDR2 are LNHDA and SQIVND (reference sequence). The CDR3 is 15 residues long. This CDR3 reads CASSIRVAGSGELFF. Here the CDR3 DNA reads TGTGCCAGTAGTATCAGGGTAGCAGGGTCCGGGGAGCTGTTTTTT.

This rearrangement joins TRBV5-4 to TRBJ1-4; a possible D gene is TRBD1 (5 bases). Germline loops: CDR1 SGHNT, CDR2 YYREEE (reference sequence). CDR3 length equals 13 residues. V lost 5 bases and J lost 4, with 9 bases in between. CDR3: CASRLQGNEKLFF. The DNA for the CDR3 is TGTGCCAGCAGACTCCAGGGTAATGAAAAACTGTTTTTT.

The chain combines TRBV2 with TRBJ1-5; D remains unclear. The germline V and J ends were trimmed by 8 bases and 5 bases, with 13 bases remaining between them. The germline V gene has CDR1 SNHLY and CDR2 FYNNEI. CDR3 length equals 13 residues. The CDR3 sequence: CASQAVLHQPQHF. DNA for the CDR3: TGTGCCAGCCAGGCAGTTCTTCATCAGCCCCAGCATTTT.

This clone was seen a single time. The sample holds other DNA sequences that translate to the same CDR3. This chain joins TRBV13 and TRBJ2-3; D call uncertain. This CDR3 spans 13 amino acids. The V end lost 2 bases, the J end lost 1 base, and 4 bases lay between the germline ends. The germline CDR1 and CDR2 sequences are PRHDT and FYEKMQ (reference sequence). CDR3 nucleotide sequence: TGTGCCAGCAGCTTACTCGGCACAGATACGCAGTATTTT. This translates into CASSLLGTDTQYF.

The CDR3 reads CASSLAGVQPQHF. The CDR3 DNA sequence: TGTGCCAGCAGCTTGGCAGGGGTTCAGCCCCAGCATTTT. The chain links TRBV5-8 to TRBJ1-5, with D possibly matching TRBD1 (6 bases). Germline V CDR1 and CDR2: SGHTS, YDEGEE. Trimming removed 0 bases at V and 6 bases at J, with 7 bases between. The CDR3 contains 13 residues.

V and J are TRBV27 and TRBJ1-5; weak D call: TRBD1 (6 bases). V lost 6 bases, J lost 2 bases, and 14 bases lay in between. CDR1 is MNHEY and CDR2 is SMNVEV in the germline V gene (reference sequence). The CDR3 loop spans 15 amino acids. The CDR3 region is CASSPVGGGNQPQHF. In nucleotides, the CDR3 is TGTGCCAGCAGCCCAGTAGGGGGAGGCAATCAGCCCCAGCATTTT.

The chain couples TRBV7-9 to TRBJ2-7; TRBD1 matches at 10 bases. The germline CDR1 and CDR2 sequences are SEHNR and FQNEAQ (reference sequence). Trimming at V came to 7 bases and at J to 4 bases, leaving 22 bases not matched to a gene. The CDR3 extends over 19 amino acids. The CDR3 loop is CASTPGERDRGARGYEQYF. For the CDR3, the DNA is TGTGCCAGCACTCCCGGGGAGCGGGACAGGGGAGCACGGGGTTACGAGCAGTACTTC.

V gene TRBV29-1 combines with J gene TRBJ1-2; no firm D call. Germline assignment: CDR1 SQVTM and CDR2 ANQGSEA. Trimming stripped 4 bases from V and 6 bases from J, with 15 bases between. CDR3 length: 13 amino acids. CDR3 loop: CSVVGLSGNGYTF. CDR3 nucleotide sequence: TGCAGCGTTGTGGGGTTGAGCGGAAATGGCTACACCTTC.

The J gene is TRBJ2-3, the V gene TRBV7-8; 12 bases agree with TRBD2. J gave up 0 bases and V 1 base, and 11 bases lay outside the gene matches. CDR1 is SGHVS, CDR2 FQNEAQ, per germline. The CDR3 is made up of 20 amino acids. In DNA, the CDR3 is TGTGCCAGCAGCTTAGTTTTTCGTACTAGCGGGGGGCCAAGCACAGATACGCAGTATTTT. Protein product: CASSLVFRTSGGPSTDTQYF.

Points on this clone: The junction differs from germline at one of its ends, possibly a read error. The genes are TRBV11-2 and TRBJ2-4; no clear D. The CDR3 has 14 residues. CDR1 and CDR2 from the germline V gene are SGHAT and FQNNGV. Written as DNA, the CDR3 is TGTGCCAGCAGCTTACCCCCCCATCAAGCTTCTTTGGACTTC. It translates to CASSLPPHQASLDF.

The rearrangement joins TRBV27 to TRBJ1-4; no clear D. Germline V gene lookup returns CDR1 MNHEY and CDR2 SMNVEV (reference sequence). The CDR3 is 16 residues long. V was pared by 5 bases and J by 6 bases, with 19 bases between. The CDR3 DNA reads TGTGCCAGCAGTCCAGTCCCAGAGGGAAGTCATGAAAAACTGTTTTTT. Encoded protein: CASSPVPEGSHEKLFF.

The chain joins TRBV11-2 to TRBJ2-7, with D maybe TRBD2 (6 bases). Trimming pared 6 bases from V and 0 bases from J, leaving 15 bases between. CDR1 is SGHAT and CDR2 is FQNNGV in the germline V gene. The CDR3 is made up of 15 amino acids. DNA for the CDR3: TGTGCCAGCAGTACCGGAGGGTCGCTCTCCTACGAGCAGTACTTC. Translating it yields CASSTGGSLSYEQYF.

V is TRBV6-6 and J is TRBJ2-7; 9 nucleotides match TRBD1. V was clipped by 7 bases and J by 1 base; unmatched bases: 8. Germline CDR1 is MNHNY and CDR2 is SVGAGI (reference sequence). The CDR3 has 15 amino acids. CDR3 bases: TGTGCCAGCACCCCGGGGACAGGGAGTTCCTACGAGCAGTACTTC. Translation: CASTPGTGSSYEQYF.

The chain couples TRBV4-1 to TRBJ1-2; a weak D match, TRBD1 (6 bases). The CDR3 is 14 residues long. Between the trimmed V and J ends, which lost 2 bases and 5 bases, there was a span of 12 bases. Germline V CDR1 and CDR2: MGHRA, YSYEKL. The CDR3 DNA follows: TGCGCCAGCAGCCAACCCGGGACAAAGTATGGCTACACCTTC. The encoded protein is CASSQPGTKYGYTF.